This T cell receptor (beta chain) originates from a study of T cell changes during pregnancy in multiple sclerosis. CDR1 SNHLY and CDR2 FYNNEI come from the germline V gene. There are 14 residues in the CDR3. V was cut by 6 bases and J by 0 bases, with 11 bases left in between. Generated by immunoSEQ multiplex PCR, the TCRdb table keeps only in-frame clones and is missing some. Of around 40,000 clones listed, about nine tenths are singletons. The chain uses TRBV2 and TRBJ1-1; D is unresolved. The starting material was CD4+ T cells from peripheral blood mononuclear cells, obtained in the first trimester of pregnancy. The sequence was obtained from a female donor in good health, enrolled as a control in a pregnancy study. CDR3: CASRTAAMNTEAFF. The CDR3 nucleotides are TGTGCCAGCAGAACGGCGGCTATGAACACTGAAGCTTTCTTT. The full variable domain, rest sourced from reference TRBV2 and TRBJ1-1, is EPEVTQTPSHQVTQMGQEVILRCVPISNHLYFYWYRQILGQKVEFLVSFYNNEISEKSEIFDDQFSVERPDGSNFTLKIRSTKLEDSAMYFCASRTAAMNTEAFFGQGTRLTVV.